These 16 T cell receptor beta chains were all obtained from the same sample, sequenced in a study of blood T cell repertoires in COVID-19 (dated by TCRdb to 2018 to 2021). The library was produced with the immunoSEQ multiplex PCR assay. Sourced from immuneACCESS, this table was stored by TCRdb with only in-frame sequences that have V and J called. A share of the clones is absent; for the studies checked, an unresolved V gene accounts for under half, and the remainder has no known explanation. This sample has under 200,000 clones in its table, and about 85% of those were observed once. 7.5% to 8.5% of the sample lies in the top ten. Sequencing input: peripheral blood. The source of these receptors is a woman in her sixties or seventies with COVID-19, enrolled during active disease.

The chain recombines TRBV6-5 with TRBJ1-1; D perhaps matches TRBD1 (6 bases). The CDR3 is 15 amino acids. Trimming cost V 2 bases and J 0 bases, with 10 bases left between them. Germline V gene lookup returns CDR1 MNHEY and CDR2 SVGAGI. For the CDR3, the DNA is TGTGCCAGCAGTTACACACAGGGAATGAACACTGAAGCTTTCTTT. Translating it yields CASSYTQGMNTEAFF.

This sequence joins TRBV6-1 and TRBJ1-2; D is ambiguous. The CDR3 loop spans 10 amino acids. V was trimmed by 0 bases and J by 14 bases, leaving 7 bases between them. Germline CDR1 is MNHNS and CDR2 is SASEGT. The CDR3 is CASSEARRTF. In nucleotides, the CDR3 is TGTGCCAGCAGTGAAGCGCGTCGAACCTTC.

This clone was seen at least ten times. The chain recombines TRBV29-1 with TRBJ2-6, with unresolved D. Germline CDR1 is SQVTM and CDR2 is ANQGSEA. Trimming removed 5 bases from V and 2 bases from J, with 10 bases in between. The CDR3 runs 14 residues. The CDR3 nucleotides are TGCAGCGTTTTAAACAGAGCTGGGGCCAACGTCCTGACTTTC. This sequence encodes CSVLNRAGANVLTF.

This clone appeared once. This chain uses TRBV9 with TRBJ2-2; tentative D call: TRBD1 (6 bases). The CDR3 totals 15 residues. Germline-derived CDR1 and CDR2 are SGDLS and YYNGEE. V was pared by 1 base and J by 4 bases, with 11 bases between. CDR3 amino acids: CASSVQGIGTGELFF. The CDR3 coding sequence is TGTGCCAGCAGCGTACAGGGGATAGGCACCGGGGAGCTGTTTTTT.

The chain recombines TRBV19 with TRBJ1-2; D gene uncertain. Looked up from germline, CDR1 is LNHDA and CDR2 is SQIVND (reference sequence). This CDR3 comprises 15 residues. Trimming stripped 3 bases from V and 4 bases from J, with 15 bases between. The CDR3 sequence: CASSIRGSQAYGYTF. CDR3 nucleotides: TGTGCCAGTAGTATTAGAGGGTCGCAGGCCTATGGCTACACCTTC.

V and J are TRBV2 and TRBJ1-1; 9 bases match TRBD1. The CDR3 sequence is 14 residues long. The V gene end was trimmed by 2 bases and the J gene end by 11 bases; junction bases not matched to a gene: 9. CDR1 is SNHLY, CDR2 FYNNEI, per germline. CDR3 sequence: CASSERTGAKVAFF. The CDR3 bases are TGTGCCAGCAGTGAAAGGACAGGGGCTAAAGTGGCTTTCTTT.

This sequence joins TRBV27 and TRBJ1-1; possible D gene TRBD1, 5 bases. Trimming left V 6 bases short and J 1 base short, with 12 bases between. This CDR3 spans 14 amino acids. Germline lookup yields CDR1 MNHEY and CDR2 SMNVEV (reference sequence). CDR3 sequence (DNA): TGTGCCAGCAGCCCAGGGCTACCGAACACTGAAGCTTTCTTT. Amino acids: CASSPGLPNTEAFF.

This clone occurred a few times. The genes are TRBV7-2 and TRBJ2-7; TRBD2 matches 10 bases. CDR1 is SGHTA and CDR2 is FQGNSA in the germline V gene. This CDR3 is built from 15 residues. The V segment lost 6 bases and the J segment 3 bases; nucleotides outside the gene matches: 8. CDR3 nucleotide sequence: TGTGCCAGCAGTCCGAGGACTAGCGGCAACTACGAGCAGTACTTC. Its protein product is CASSPRTSGNYEQYF.

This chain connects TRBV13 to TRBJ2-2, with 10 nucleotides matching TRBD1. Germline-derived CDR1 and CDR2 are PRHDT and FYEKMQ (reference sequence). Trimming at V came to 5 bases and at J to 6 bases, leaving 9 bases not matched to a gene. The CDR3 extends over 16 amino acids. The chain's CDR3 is CASSPSGQGRPGELFF. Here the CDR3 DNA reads TGTGCCAGCAGCCCATCGGGACAGGGGCGGCCCGGGGAGCTGTTTTTT.

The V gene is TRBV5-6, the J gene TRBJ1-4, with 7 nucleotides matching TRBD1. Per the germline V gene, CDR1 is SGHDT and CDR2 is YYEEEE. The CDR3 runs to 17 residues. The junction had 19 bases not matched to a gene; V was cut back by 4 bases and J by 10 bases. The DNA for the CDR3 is TGTGCCAGCAGCCGATCGCCTGCGGACAGGTCGGCACGAAAACTGTTTTTT. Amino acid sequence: CASSRSPADRSARKLFF.

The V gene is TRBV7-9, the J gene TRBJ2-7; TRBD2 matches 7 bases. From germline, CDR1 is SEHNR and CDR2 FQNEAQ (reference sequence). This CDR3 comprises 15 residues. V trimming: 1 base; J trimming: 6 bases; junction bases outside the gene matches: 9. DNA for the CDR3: TGTGCCAGCAGCTTAGACCTCCGACTAGCTTCCGAGCAGTACTTC. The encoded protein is CASSLDLRLASEQYF.

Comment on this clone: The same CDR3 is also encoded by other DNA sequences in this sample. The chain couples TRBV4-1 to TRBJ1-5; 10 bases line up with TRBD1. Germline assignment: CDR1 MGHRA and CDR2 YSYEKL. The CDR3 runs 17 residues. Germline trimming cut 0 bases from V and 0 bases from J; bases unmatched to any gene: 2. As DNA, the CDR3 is TGCGCCAGCAGCCAAGAAGGGACAGGGGTTAGCAATCAGCCCCAGCATTTT. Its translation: CASSQEGTGVSNQPQHF.

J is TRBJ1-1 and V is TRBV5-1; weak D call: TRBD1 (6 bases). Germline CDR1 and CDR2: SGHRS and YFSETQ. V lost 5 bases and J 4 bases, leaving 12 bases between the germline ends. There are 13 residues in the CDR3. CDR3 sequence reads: CASSLQGVTEAFF. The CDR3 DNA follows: TGCGCCAGCAGTTTACAGGGAGTCACTGAAGCTTTCTTT.

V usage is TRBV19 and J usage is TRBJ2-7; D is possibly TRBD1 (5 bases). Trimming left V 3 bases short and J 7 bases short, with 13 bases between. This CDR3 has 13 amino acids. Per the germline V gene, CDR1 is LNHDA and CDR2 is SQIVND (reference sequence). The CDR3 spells CASSIGAGREQYV. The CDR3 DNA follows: TGTGCCAGTAGTATTGGGGCAGGGCGAGAGCAGTACGTC.

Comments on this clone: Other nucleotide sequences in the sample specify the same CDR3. The CDR3, as DNA: TGTGCCAGCAGTCTACAGGGCTATGGCTACACCTTC. Residues: CASSLQGYGYTF. The chain uses TRBV27 and TRBJ1-2; possibly TRBD1 for D (6 bases). The CDR3 has 12 residues. V dropped 5 bases and J dropped 4 bases, with 8 bases sitting between them. Germline V gives CDR1 MNHEY, CDR2 SMNVEV (reference sequence).

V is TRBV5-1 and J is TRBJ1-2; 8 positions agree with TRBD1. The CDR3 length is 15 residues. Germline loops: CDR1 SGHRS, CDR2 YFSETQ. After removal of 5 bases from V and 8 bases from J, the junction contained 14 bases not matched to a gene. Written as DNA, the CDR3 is TGCGCCAGCAGTCAAGACGGACAGGGCATCCGGGGCTACACCTTC. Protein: CASSQDGQGIRGYTF.